The 6 T cell receptor beta chains below come from one sample, sequenced in a study of T cell responses to AZD1222 COVID-19 vaccine. Repertoires were generated with immunoSEQ multiplex PCR, while TCRdb's copy carries only in-frame clones and drops some. The profile covers around 150,000 clones, with roughly 90% appearing a single time and approximately 3.4% taken by the ten largest. The material was peripheral blood, obtained 28 days after the second AZD1222 dose. The receptors here all came from an adult who received the AZD1222 COVID-19 vaccine.

This rearrangement joins TRBV19 to TRBJ1-2; D ambiguous. Trimming left V 3 bases short and J 1 base short, with 12 bases between. From germline, CDR1 is LNHDA and CDR2 SQIVND (reference sequence). There are 15 residues in the CDR3. The CDR3 here is CASSIRQEFNYGYTF. The DNA for the CDR3 is TGTGCCAGTAGTATCCGTCAGGAATTTAACTATGGCTACACCTTC.

On this clone: In the same sample, other DNA sequences code for this CDR3. The CDR3 DNA follows: TGCGCCAGCAGCTTGGGAGGGGCTGGCACAGATACGCAGTATTTT. It codes for CASSLGGAGTDTQYF. V and J are TRBV5-1 and TRBJ2-3; D is possibly TRBD1 or TRBD2 (5 bases each). This CDR3 region has 15 residues. V was cut by 0 bases and J by 1 base, with 9 bases left in between. Germline assignment: CDR1 SGHRS and CDR2 YFSETQ.

The chain carries TRBV4-2 and TRBJ2-1, with D hard to call. The V and J ends lost 1 base and 10 bases respectively, with 11 bases between them. The CDR3 spans 13 residues. Germline-derived CDR1 and CDR2 are LGHNA and YNFKEQ. The CDR3, as DNA: TGTGCCAGCAGCCAAGCAGGCGACCGGGAGCAGTTCTTC. This codes for CASSQAGDREQFF.

CDR3 nucleotides: TGTGCCAGCAGTTTTAGCTCAGGGTACACCATATATTTT. This gives the protein CASSFSSGYTIYF. V gene TRBV12-3 or TRBV12-4 combines with J gene TRBJ1-3, with D tentatively TRBD1 (5 bases). V was trimmed by 3 bases and J by 8 bases, leaving 11 bases between them. The CDR3 loop spans 13 amino acids.

This sequence joins TRBV5-1 and TRBJ1-2; the D is unclear. The germline V and J ends were trimmed by 0 bases and 4 bases, with 10 bases remaining between them. Germline values: CDR1 SGHRS, CDR2 YFSETQ. The CDR3 runs 14 residues. The CDR3 sequence is CASSLESGAYGYTF. The CDR3 nucleotides read TGCGCCAGCAGCTTGGAGTCAGGTGCCTATGGCTACACCTTC.

The chain carries TRBV24-1 and TRBJ1-2; D ambiguous. Germline values: CDR1 KGHDR, CDR2 SFDVKD. V was trimmed by 2 bases and J by 6 bases, leaving 6 bases between them. CDR3 size: 12 residues. The CDR3 nucleotides read TGTGCCACCAGTGATTCTAGGGATGGCTACACCTTC. Protein product: CATSDSRDGYTF.